Listed below are T cell receptor beta chains from one sample, sequenced in a study of breast tumors, draining lymph nodes, adjacent tissues. Using its own MiXCR run on the multiplex PCR reads, TCRdb lists one record per CDR3 protein. The top ten hold approximately 2.7% of the sample, which has some 150,000 distinct CDR3 sequences, around 22% seen once. Sequenced input: axillary lymph node tissue. These TCRs come from a female donor with breast cancer. Some clones in this sample may be carry-over from other donors' samples. The CDR3 runs from the conserved cysteine through the conserved F or W. The order of the fields is J gene, CDR3 length, D gene, V gene, clone size, CDR3 protein, CDR3 DNA. The D gene is left open where the match is weak. Expanded clones get a size class; other rows say once, few or many, or leave the size out.

TRBJ1-2 12 TRBD1 TRBV20-1 many CSAKTGNYGYTF TGCAGTGCAAAGACAGGGAACTATGGCTACACCTTC
TRBJ2-3 14 TRBD2 TRBV12-3/TRBV12-4 many CASSLGGNTDTQYF TGTGCCAGCAGTTTGGGGGGGAACACAGATACGCAGTATTTT
TRBJ2-1 15 TRBD2 TRBV20-1 many CSAGDLAGGNNEQFF TGCAGTGCTGGAGACCTAGCGGGAGGCAACAATGAGCAGTTCTTC
TRBJ2-2 16 TRBD2 TRBV10-2 few CASSEAGRPPTGELFF TGCGCCAGCAGTGAGGCCGGGAGGCCGCCCACCGGGGAGCTGTTTTTT
TRBJ1-3 16 - TRBV28 - CASSLVGPRSGNTIYF TGTGCCAGCAGTTTAGTAGGGCCCCGCTCTGGAAACACCATATATTTT
TRBJ2-2 13 - TRBV12-3/TRBV12-4 - CASSEMDTGELFF TGTGCCAGCAGCGAAATGGACACCGGGGAGCTGTTTTTT
TRBJ2-1 16 - TRBV3-1 few CASSQEPASRYNEQFF TGTGCCAGCAGCCAAGAACCAGCGAGCCGATACAATGAGCAGTTCTTC
TRBJ2-2 15 - TRBV24-1 many CATPMFGENTGELFF TGTGCCACCCCCATGTTCGGGGAGAACACCGGGGAGCTGTTTTTT
TRBJ1-3 15 - TRBV6-6 - CASGGGPISGNTIYF TGTGCCAGCGGCGGGGGACCGATCTCTGGAAACACCATATATTTT
TRBJ2-3 14 TRBD2 TRBV5-8 few CASRFGGVADTQYF TGTGCCAGCAGGTTTGGGGGGGTCGCAGATACGCAGTATTTT
TRBJ2-7 8 TRBD1 TRBV30 many CASGGQYF TGTGCCTCAGGGGGACAGTACTTC
TRBJ2-7 15 TRBD2 TRBV5-4 - CASSLGTSGSYEQHF TGTGCCAGCAGCTTGGGGACTAGCGGATCCTACGAGCAGCACTTC
TRBJ2-3 14 - TRBV19 many CASSPQGGADTQYF TGTGCCAGTAGTCCACAGGGTGGGGCAGATACGCAGTATTTT
TRBJ2-5 16 TRBD2 TRBV28 - CASSFSGTSGTETQYF TGTGCCAGCAGTTTCTCCGGGACTAGCGGGACGGAGACCCAGTACTTC
TRBJ2-1 14 TRBD2 TRBV29-1 many CSALLAGVGNEQFF TGCAGCGCTCTACTAGCGGGAGTAGGCAATGAGCAGTTCTTC